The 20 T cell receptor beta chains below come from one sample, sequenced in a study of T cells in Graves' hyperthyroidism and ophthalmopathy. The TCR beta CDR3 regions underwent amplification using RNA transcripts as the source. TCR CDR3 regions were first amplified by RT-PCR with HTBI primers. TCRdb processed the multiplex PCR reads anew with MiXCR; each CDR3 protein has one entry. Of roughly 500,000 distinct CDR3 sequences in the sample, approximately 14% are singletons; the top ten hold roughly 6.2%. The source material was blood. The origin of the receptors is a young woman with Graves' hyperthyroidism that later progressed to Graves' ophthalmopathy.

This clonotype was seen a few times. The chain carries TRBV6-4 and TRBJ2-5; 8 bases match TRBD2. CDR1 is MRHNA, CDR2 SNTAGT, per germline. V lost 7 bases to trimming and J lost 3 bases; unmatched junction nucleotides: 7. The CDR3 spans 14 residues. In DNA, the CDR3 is TGTGCCAGCACCCACGGGGGGGGCGAAGAGACCCAGTACTTC. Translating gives CASTHGGGEETQYF.

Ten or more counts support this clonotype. CDR3 DNA sequence: TGTGCCAGCAGCGTAGACACAGGGGCCACCGGGGAGCTGTTTTTT. Its translation: CASSVDTGATGELFF. The V and J genes are TRBV9 and TRBJ2-2, with 7 bases that match TRBD1. Germline V gene sequence: CDR1 SGDLS, CDR2 YYNGEE. With V trimmed by 0 bases and J by 4 bases, 3 bases remained unmatched. The CDR3 extends over 15 amino acids. Full variable domain (outside the CDR3, taken from reference TRBV9 and TRBJ2-2): DSGVTQTPKHLITATGQRVTLRCSPRSGDLSVYWYQQSLDQGLQFLIQYYNGEERAKGNILERFSAQQFPDLHSELNLSSLELGDSALYFCASSVDTGATGELFFGEGSRLTVL.

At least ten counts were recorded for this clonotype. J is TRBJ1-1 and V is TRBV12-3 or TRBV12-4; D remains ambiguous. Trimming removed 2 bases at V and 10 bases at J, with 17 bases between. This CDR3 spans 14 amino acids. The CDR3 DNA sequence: TGTGCCAGCAGTTTAAGCGGGAGGCTCGGTGGAGCTTTCTTT. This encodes CASSLSGRLGGAFF.

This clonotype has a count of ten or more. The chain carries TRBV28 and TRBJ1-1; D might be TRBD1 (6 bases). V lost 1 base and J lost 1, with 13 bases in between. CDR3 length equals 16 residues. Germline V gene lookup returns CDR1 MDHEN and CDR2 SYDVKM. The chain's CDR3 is CASSLSTGKPNTEAFF. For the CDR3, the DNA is TGTGCCAGCAGTTTATCCACAGGGAAACCGAACACTGAAGCTTTCTTT.

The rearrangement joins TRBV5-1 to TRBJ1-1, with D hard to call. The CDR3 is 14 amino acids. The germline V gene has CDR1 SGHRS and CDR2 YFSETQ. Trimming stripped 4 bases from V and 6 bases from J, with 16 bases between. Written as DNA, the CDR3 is TGCGCCAGCAGCCCGGACGTAGCGACCCCTGAAGCTTTCTTT. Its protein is CASSPDVATPEAFF.

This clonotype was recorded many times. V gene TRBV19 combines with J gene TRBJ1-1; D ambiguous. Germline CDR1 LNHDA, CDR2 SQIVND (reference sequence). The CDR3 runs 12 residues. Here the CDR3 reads CAVRRYYTEAFF. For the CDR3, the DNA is TGTGCAGTGAGGCGATACTACACTGAAGCTTTCTTT.

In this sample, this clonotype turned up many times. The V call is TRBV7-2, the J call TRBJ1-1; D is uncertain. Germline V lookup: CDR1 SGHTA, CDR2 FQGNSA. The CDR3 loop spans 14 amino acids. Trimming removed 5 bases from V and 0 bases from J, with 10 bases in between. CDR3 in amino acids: CASSPGSMNTEAFF. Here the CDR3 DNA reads TGTGCCAGCAGCCCCGGCTCGATGAACACTGAAGCTTTCTTT.

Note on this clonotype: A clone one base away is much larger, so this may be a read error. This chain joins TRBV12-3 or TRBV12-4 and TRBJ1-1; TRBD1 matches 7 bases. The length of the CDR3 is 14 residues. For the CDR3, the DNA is TGTGCCGGCAGTCGCGCACCAGGGGGAACTGAAGCTTTCTTT. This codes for CAGSRAPGGTEAFF.

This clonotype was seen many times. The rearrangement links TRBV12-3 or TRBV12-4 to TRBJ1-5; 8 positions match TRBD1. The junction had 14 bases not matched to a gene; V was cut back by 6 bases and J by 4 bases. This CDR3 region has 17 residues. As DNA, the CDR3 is TGTGCCAGCAGCTCGCCGATCGACAGGGGAGGGAATCAGCCCCAGCATTTT. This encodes CASSSPIDRGGNQPQHF.

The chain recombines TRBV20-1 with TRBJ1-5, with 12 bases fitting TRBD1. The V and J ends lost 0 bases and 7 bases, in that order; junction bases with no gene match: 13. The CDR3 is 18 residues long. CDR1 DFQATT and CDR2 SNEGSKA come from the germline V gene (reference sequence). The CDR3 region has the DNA TGCAGTGCTAGAGATGCGCGCGGGACAGGGGGCGGGTGGCAGCCCCAGCATTTT. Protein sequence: CSARDARGTGGGWQPQHF.

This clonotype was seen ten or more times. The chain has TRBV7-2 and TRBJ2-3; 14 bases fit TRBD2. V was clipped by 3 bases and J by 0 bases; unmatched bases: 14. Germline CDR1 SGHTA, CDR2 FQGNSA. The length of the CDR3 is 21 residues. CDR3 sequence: CASSLKPGLAGAELSTDTQYF. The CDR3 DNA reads TGTGCCAGCAGCTTGAAACCGGGACTAGCGGGAGCCGAACTTAGCACAGATACGCAGTATTTT. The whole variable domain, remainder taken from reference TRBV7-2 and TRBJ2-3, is GAGVSQSPSNKVTEKGKDVELRCDPISGHTALYWYRQSLGQGLEFLIYFQGNSAPDKSGLPSDRFSAERTGGSVSTLTIQRTQQEDSAVYLCASSLKPGLAGAELSTDTQYFGPGTRLTVL.

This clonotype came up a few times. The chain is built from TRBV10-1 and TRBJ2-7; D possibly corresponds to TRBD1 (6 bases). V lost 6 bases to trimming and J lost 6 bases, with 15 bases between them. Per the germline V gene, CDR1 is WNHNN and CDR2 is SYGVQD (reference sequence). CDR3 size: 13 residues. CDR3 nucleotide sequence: TGCGCCAGCAGGGGGGACATTAGTAGCGAGCAGTACTTC. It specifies CASRGDISSEQYF.

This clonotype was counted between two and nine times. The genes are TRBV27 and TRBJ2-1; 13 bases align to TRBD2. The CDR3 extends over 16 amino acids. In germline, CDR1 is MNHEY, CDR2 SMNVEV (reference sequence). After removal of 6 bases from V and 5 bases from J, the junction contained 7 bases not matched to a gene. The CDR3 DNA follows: TGTGCCAGCAGCATAATCGGACTAGCGGGGGACAATGAGCAGTTCTTC. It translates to CASSIIGLAGDNEQFF.

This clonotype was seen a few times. The CDR3 loop reads CASSNVYEQYF. The DNA of the CDR3 is TGCGCCAGCAGCAACGTCTACGAGCAGTACTTC. The chain uses TRBV5-1 and TRBJ2-7; D gene uncertain. The CDR3 runs to 11 residues. The V end lost 4 bases, the J end lost 3 bases, and 5 bases lay between the germline ends. CDR1 and CDR2 (germline): SGHRS, YFSETQ.

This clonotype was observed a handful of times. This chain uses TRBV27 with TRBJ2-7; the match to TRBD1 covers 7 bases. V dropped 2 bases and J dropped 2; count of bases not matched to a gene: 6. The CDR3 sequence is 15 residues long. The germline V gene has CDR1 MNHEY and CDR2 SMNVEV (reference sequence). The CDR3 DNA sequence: TGTGCCAGCAGTTTAGGGGACAGTGTTGCCTACGAGCAGTACTTC. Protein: CASSLGDSVAYEQYF.

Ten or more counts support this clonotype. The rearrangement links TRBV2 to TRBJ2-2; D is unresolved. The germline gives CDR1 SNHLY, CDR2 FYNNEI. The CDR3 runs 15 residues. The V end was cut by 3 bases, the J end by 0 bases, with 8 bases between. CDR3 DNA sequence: TGTGCCAGCAGTGAGGAGATCCCGAACACCGGGGAGCTGTTTTTT. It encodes CASSEEIPNTGELFF.

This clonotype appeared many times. In DNA, the CDR3 is TGCAGTGCTCCAAGCGCTGCCTCTAGCGCTAGCTCCTACGAGCAGTACTTC. Translated, it gives CSAPSAASSASSYEQYF. This rearrangement joins TRBV20-1 to TRBJ2-7; TRBD2 might be the D (6 bases). Germline-derived CDR1 and CDR2 are DFQATT and SNEGSKA (reference sequence). This CDR3 has 17 amino acids. Between the trimmed V and J ends, which lost 5 bases and 0 bases, there was a span of 23 bases.

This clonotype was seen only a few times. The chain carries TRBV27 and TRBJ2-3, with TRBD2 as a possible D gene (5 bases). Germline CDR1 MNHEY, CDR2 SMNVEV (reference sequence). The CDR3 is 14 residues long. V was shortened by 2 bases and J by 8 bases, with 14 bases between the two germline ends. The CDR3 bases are TGTGCCAGCAGTTTAGCGGGCCCTTCCTTTACGCAGTATTTT. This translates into CASSLAGPSFTQYF.

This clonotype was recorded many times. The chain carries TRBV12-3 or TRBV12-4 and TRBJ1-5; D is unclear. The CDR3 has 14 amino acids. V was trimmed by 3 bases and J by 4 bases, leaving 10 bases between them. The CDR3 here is CASSFEGRNQPQHF. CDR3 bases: TGTGCCAGCAGTTTTGAGGGTAGGAATCAGCCCCAGCATTTT.

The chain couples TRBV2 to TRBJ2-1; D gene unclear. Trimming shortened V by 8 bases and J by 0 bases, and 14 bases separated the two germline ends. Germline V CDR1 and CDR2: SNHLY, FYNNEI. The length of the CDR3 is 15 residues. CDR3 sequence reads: CASWVGFSSYNEQFF. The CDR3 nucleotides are TGTGCCAGCTGGGTGGGTTTCAGCTCCTACAATGAGCAGTTCTTC.